This TCR beta chain comes out of a study of T cells expressing NK-cell markers (dated by TCRdb to the early 2020s). About the full investigation: In sorted CD3+CD56+NKG2C+, CD3+CD56+NKG2C- and CD3+CD56-NKG2C+ T-cell subsets from several donors, TCR beta-chain repertoires were profiled. Among the eight sequenced donors, only one was HCMV-seronegative, while the other seven were HCMV-seropositive. Randomly selected healthy volunteers, three men and five women, were used as the eight sequenced donors. Sequencing of the libraries produced 2 x 150 bp reads on Illumina HiSeq 2000/2500, MiSeq or NextSeq.

Overall results and qualifications from the work: Whether the expanded NKG2C-expressing T cell clones were specific for HCMV antigens remained unclear. Those dominant clonotypes were again the most abundant among CD3+CD56-NKG2C+ cells in a handful of donors, at about 28.3-65%. In several donors, the dominant CD3+CD56+NKG2C+ clonotypes were found to rank among the top 10 CD8+ clonotypes and to make up 1.0-7.0% of CD8+ T cells.

For sequencing, an Illumina HiSeq 2000 was employed. The TCR beta cDNA libraries were made using 5'RACE template switching, a step that added both a universal primer site and unique molecular identifiers. cDNA synthesis was primed from the TCR beta constant segment, followed by two successive PCR amplification steps. Turning to the authors' computational methods: Reads were demultiplexed and grouped by UMI with MIGEC, and clonotypes were assembled and quantified with MiTCR. To exclude erroneous sequences, any TCR cDNA sequence not supported by at least two reads was discarded. The tcR package was used for downstream repertoire analysis, with clonotypes matched between fractions based on CDR3 nucleotide sequence plus V segment. Antigen specificity was annotated against VDJdb with VDJmatch, allowing one amino acid substitution in CDR3. After the reads were reprocessed by TCRdb, one entry was made per CDR3 protein sequence, with no DNA. The V and J calls here are based on TCRdb, not the publication. The table kept for this sample lists 500,000 to 700,000 distinct CDR3 sequences. The ten largest clones take up under 4.5% of the sample.

Of note for this clonotype: Its target antigen remains unknown.

HCMV serostatus was determined by detecting HCMV-specific IgG in serum with a commercial ELISA kit. Ficoll density gradient centrifugation was used to isolate peripheral blood mononuclear cells from blood. The germline V gene specifies MDHEN as CDR1 and SYDVKM as CDR2. The CDR3 starts with the cysteine, ends with the phenylalanine, and has 16 residues. No DNA is given. The chain couples TRBV28 to TRBJ2-7; TCRdb's assignment of TRBD1 cannot be checked, as there is no DNA. The material sequenced was blood T cells: a sorted CD56 or NKG2C T cell subset, CD4+ or CD8+ T cells, or bulk PBMC T cells (not recorded which). This clonotype was obtained from a man aged 18-30 years in good health. Donor details come from another sample of the same person, matched by shared clones. The CDR3: CASSSRARGTPYEQYF.